The rows below give T cell receptor beta chains drawn from one sample of a study of T cells after somatic rescue of genetic block. Data came from immunoSEQ multiplex PCR; TCRdb stores just in-frame clones and leaves some out. This table has more than 70,000 clones, around 90% appearing once. The sequencing sample was made of peripheral blood mononuclear cells (PBMCs). All receptors come from a woman between 18 and 30 years old. Both conserved end residues are part of each CDR3. The order of the fields is V gene, D gene, clone size, J gene, CDR3 protein, CDR3 DNA. The D gene is left open where the match is weak. For some rows the clone size is stated as once, few or many, or as a class when expanded; others skip it.

v_call: TRBV5-1; d_call: TRBD1; clone_size: once; j_call: TRBJ1-4; cdr3_aa: CASSAGTGVFTNEKLFF; cdr3_nt: TGCGCCAGCAGCGCCGGGACAGGGGTATTCACTAATGAAAAACTGTTTTTT
v_call: TRBV11-3; d_call: TRBD2; clone_size: NA; j_call: TRBJ2-6; cdr3_aa: CASSFRGGRAPGANVLTF; cdr3_nt: TGTGCCAGCAGCTTCCGAGGCGGGAGGGCCCCTGGGGCCAACGTCCTGACTTTC
v_call: TRBV6-5; d_call: NA; clone_size: NA; j_call: TRBJ2-7; cdr3_aa: CASSYSPGLRSGEQYF; cdr3_nt: TGTGCCAGCAGTTACTCTCCGGGACTCCGAAGTGGCGAGCAGTACTTC
v_call: TRBV28; d_call: NA; clone_size: NA; j_call: TRBJ2-2; cdr3_aa: CASSLDRTNTGELFF; cdr3_nt: TGTGCCAGCAGTTTGGACAGAACGAACACCGGGGAGCTGTTTTTT
v_call: TRBV19; d_call: NA; clone_size: NA; j_call: TRBJ1-4; cdr3_aa: CASSIQGTTNEKLFF; cdr3_nt: TGTGCCAGTAGTATCCAGGGAACAACTAATGAAAAACTGTTTTTT
v_call: TRBV11-2; d_call: NA; clone_size: NA; j_call: TRBJ2-7; cdr3_aa: CASSSRGGWFYEQYF; cdr3_nt: TGTGCCAGCAGCTCCCGAGGAGGGTGGTTCTACGAGCAGTACTTC
v_call: TRBV5-1; d_call: NA; clone_size: NA; j_call: TRBJ1-1; cdr3_aa: CASSLGLGDQGAPEAFF; cdr3_nt: TGCGCCAGCAGCCTGGGGCTGGGGGACCAGGGTGCCCCTGAAGCTTTCTTT
v_call: TRBV23-1; d_call: TRBD1; clone_size: NA; j_call: TRBJ1-2; cdr3_aa: CASSHQRGQPNYGYTF; cdr3_nt: TGCGCCAGCAGTCACCAGCGGGGACAGCCTAACTATGGCTACACCTTC
v_call: TRBV7-9; d_call: NA; clone_size: NA; j_call: TRBJ2-5; cdr3_aa: CASSLMELQETQYF; cdr3_nt: TGTGCCAGCAGCTTAATGGAGCTCCAAGAGACCCAGTACTTC
v_call: TRBV7-9; d_call: NA; clone_size: NA; j_call: TRBJ2-7; cdr3_aa: CASSSSPPTVIYEQYF; cdr3_nt: TGTGCCAGCAGCTCCTCACCCCCGACTGTGATCTACGAGCAGTACTTC
v_call: TRBV25-1; d_call: NA; clone_size: NA; j_call: TRBJ2-3; cdr3_aa: CASHGGLSTDTQYF; cdr3_nt: TGTGCCAGCCACGGGGGCCTGAGCACAGATACGCAGTATTTT
v_call: TRBV30; d_call: TRBD1; clone_size: NA; j_call: TRBJ1-5; cdr3_aa: CAWRDRGRTNQPQHF; cdr3_nt: TGTGCCTGGAGGGACAGGGGGCGAACTAATCAGCCCCAGCATTTT
v_call: TRBV2; d_call: NA; clone_size: NA; j_call: TRBJ1-5; cdr3_aa: CASSLEGGNQPQHF; cdr3_nt: TGTGCCAGCAGTCTAGAGGGGGGCAATCAGCCCCAGCATTTT
v_call: TRBV5-6; d_call: TRBD2; clone_size: NA; j_call: TRBJ2-1; cdr3_aa: CASSLSGTSANEQFF; cdr3_nt: TGTGCCAGCAGCTTGTCAGGGACTAGCGCAAATGAGCAGTTCTTC
v_call: TRBV11-3; d_call: NA; clone_size: NA; j_call: TRBJ2-2; cdr3_aa: CASSLGTSSGITGELFF; cdr3_nt: TGTGCCAGCAGCTTAGGAACTAGCTCGGGCATCACCGGGGAGCTGTTTTTT
v_call: TRBV30; d_call: NA; clone_size: NA; j_call: TRBJ2-5; cdr3_aa: CAFTGSQETQYF; cdr3_nt: TGTGCCTTTACAGGGTCTCAAGAGACCCAGTACTTC
v_call: TRBV7-6; d_call: TRBD2; clone_size: NA; j_call: TRBJ2-1; cdr3_aa: CASSSLAGGYNEQFF; cdr3_nt: TGTGCCAGCAGCTCCCTAGCGGGAGGGTACAATGAGCAGTTCTTC
v_call: TRBV5-4; d_call: TRBD2; clone_size: NA; j_call: TRBJ2-7; cdr3_aa: CASSLGPGRATEQYF; cdr3_nt: TGTGCCAGCAGCTTGGGGCCCGGGAGGGCGACCGAGCAGTACTTC
v_call: TRBV28; d_call: NA; clone_size: NA; j_call: TRBJ2-3; cdr3_aa: CASSLTVGTDTQYF; cdr3_nt: TGTGCCAGCAGTTTGACGGTGGGTACAGATACGCAGTATTTT
v_call: TRBV5-5; d_call: NA; clone_size: NA; j_call: TRBJ2-7; cdr3_aa: CASSFLPGLSSSYEQYF; cdr3_nt: TGTGCCAGCAGCTTTCTCCCTGGACTTTCGAGCTCCTACGAGCAGTACTTC
v_call: TRBV6-6; d_call: NA; clone_size: NA; j_call: TRBJ2-4; cdr3_aa: CASSYLDLGGIQYF; cdr3_nt: TGTGCCAGCAGTTACCTTGATTTGGGAGGCATTCAGTACTTC
v_call: TRBV9; d_call: NA; clone_size: NA; j_call: TRBJ2-7; cdr3_aa: CASSVEGQGYEQYF; cdr3_nt: TGTGCCAGCAGCGTAGAGGGACAAGGCTACGAGCAGTACTTC
v_call: TRBV6-1; d_call: NA; clone_size: NA; j_call: TRBJ1-1; cdr3_aa: CASSALTSPSEAFF; cdr3_nt: TGTGCCAGCAGTGCCTTAACTTCCCCCAGTGAAGCTTTCTTT
v_call: TRBV4-3; d_call: NA; clone_size: few; j_call: TRBJ2-1; cdr3_aa: CASSPGASYNEQFF; cdr3_nt: TGCGCCAGCAGCCCGGGAGCATCCTACAATGAGCAGTTCTTC
v_call: TRBV6-1; d_call: NA; clone_size: NA; j_call: TRBJ2-1; cdr3_aa: CASTTLNEQFF; cdr3_nt: TGTGCCAGCACGACCCTCAATGAGCAGTTCTTC
v_call: TRBV7-9; d_call: NA; clone_size: NA; j_call: TRBJ1-1; cdr3_aa: CASSLATEAFF; cdr3_nt: TGTGCCAGCAGCCTAGCGACTGAAGCTTTCTTT
v_call: TRBV7-6; d_call: NA; clone_size: NA; j_call: TRBJ1-1; cdr3_aa: CASSLAGRPEAFF; cdr3_nt: TGTGCCAGCAGCTTAGCAGGGAGGCCTGAAGCTTTCTTT
v_call: TRBV19; d_call: NA; clone_size: NA; j_call: TRBJ1-5; cdr3_aa: CASSTTGLPQLAQHF; cdr3_nt: TGTGCCAGTAGTACTACCGGACTGCCCCAGTTAGCCCAGCATTTT
v_call: TRBV9; d_call: TRBD2; clone_size: NA; j_call: TRBJ2-2; cdr3_aa: CASSVEGTSGRADHGELFF; cdr3_nt: TGTGCCAGCAGCGTAGAGGGGACTAGCGGGAGGGCCGATCACGGGGAGCTGTTTTTT
v_call: TRBV19; d_call: NA; clone_size: NA; j_call: TRBJ2-5; cdr3_aa: CASTSPQGRGETQYF; cdr3_nt: TGTGCCAGTACCAGCCCCCAGGGGAGGGGAGAGACCCAGTACTTC
v_call: TRBV2; d_call: NA; clone_size: NA; j_call: TRBJ2-7; cdr3_aa: CASSQWEQYF; cdr3_nt: TGTGCCAGCAGTCAGTGGGAGCAGTACTTC
v_call: TRBV4-2; d_call: TRBD1; clone_size: NA; j_call: TRBJ2-7; cdr3_aa: CASSTEGQGPREQYF; cdr3_nt: TGTGCCAGCAGCACCGAGGGACAGGGTCCTCGGGAGCAGTACTTC
v_call: TRBV19; d_call: NA; clone_size: NA; j_call: TRBJ1-2; cdr3_aa: CASSILLGGGDYGYTF; cdr3_nt: TGTGCCAGTAGTATCCTGCTTGGGGGGGGCGACTATGGCTACACCTTC
v_call: TRBV5-1; d_call: TRBD1; clone_size: NA; j_call: TRBJ2-5; cdr3_aa: CAGSLAKVRGLQETQYF; cdr3_nt: TGCGCCGGCAGCTTGGCCAAGGTCAGGGGGCTCCAAGAGACCCAGTACTTC
v_call: TRBV6-6; d_call: TRBD2; clone_size: NA; j_call: TRBJ2-7; cdr3_aa: CASRPAGAYEQYF; cdr3_nt: TGTGCCAGCCGCCCAGCGGGAGCCTACGAGCAGTACTTC
v_call: TRBV7-3; d_call: NA; clone_size: NA; j_call: TRBJ1-1; cdr3_aa: CASSLKAGTEAFF; cdr3_nt: TGTGCCAGCAGCTTAAAGGCAGGGACCGAAGCTTTCTTT
v_call: TRBV4-1; d_call: NA; clone_size: NA; j_call: TRBJ1-2; cdr3_aa: CASSQSALQRGYTF; cdr3_nt: TGCGCCAGCAGCCAAAGTGCACTACAAAGGGGCTACACCTTC
v_call: TRBV28; d_call: NA; clone_size: NA; j_call: TRBJ1-5; cdr3_aa: CASTEARGVPNQPQHF; cdr3_nt: TGTGCCAGTACCGAGGCCCGAGGGGTTCCCAATCAGCCCCAGCATTTT
v_call: TRBV30; d_call: TRBD1; clone_size: NA; j_call: TRBJ1-1; cdr3_aa: CAWSGQGNTEAFF; cdr3_nt: TGTGCCTGGAGTGGACAGGGGAACACTGAAGCTTTCTTT
v_call: TRBV28; d_call: NA; clone_size: NA; j_call: TRBJ2-7; cdr3_aa: CASSGTRYEQYF; cdr3_nt: TGTGCCAGCAGTGGGACGCGCTACGAGCAGTACTTC
v_call: TRBV7-3; d_call: NA; clone_size: NA; j_call: TRBJ2-3; cdr3_aa: CASSPRGGWDTQYF; cdr3_nt: TGTGCCAGCAGCCCCCGGGGCGGGTGGGATACGCAGTATTTT
v_call: TRBV6-1; d_call: TRBD1; clone_size: NA; j_call: TRBJ1-3; cdr3_aa: CASSGQGFTGNTIYF; cdr3_nt: TGTGCCAGCAGTGGACAGGGGTTTACGGGAAACACCATATATTTT
v_call: TRBV27; d_call: NA; clone_size: NA; j_call: TRBJ2-5; cdr3_aa: CASSRGPLQGGETQYF; cdr3_nt: TGTGCCAGCAGTCGGGGGCCCCTACAGGGAGGAGAGACCCAGTACTTC
v_call: TRBV19; d_call: TRBD2; clone_size: NA; j_call: TRBJ2-3; cdr3_aa: CASRPSGSGTDTQYF; cdr3_nt: TGTGCCAGTAGACCTAGCGGGAGTGGCACAGATACGCAGTATTTT
v_call: TRBV7-8; d_call: TRBD1; clone_size: NA; j_call: TRBJ1-5; cdr3_aa: CASSLGQNNQPQHF; cdr3_nt: TGTGCCAGCAGTTTGGGACAGAACAATCAGCCCCAGCATTTT
v_call: TRBV13; d_call: TRBD1; clone_size: NA; j_call: TRBJ2-5; cdr3_aa: CASSPGQGGKETQYF; cdr3_nt: TGTGCCAGCAGCCCGGGACAGGGGGGCAAAGAGACCCAGTACTTC
v_call: TRBV6-1; d_call: NA; clone_size: once; j_call: TRBJ1-1; cdr3_aa: CASSEPAGSNAEAFF; cdr3_nt: TGTGCCAGCAGTGAACCCGCGGGATCGAACGCTGAAGCTTTCTTT
v_call: TRBV4-3; d_call: TRBD2; clone_size: NA; j_call: TRBJ2-3; cdr3_aa: CASSRLAGTYRTDTQYF; cdr3_nt: TGCGCCAGCAGCCGCCTAGCGGGAACTTACCGCACAGATACGCAGTATTTT
v_call: TRBV11-3; d_call: TRBD1; clone_size: NA; j_call: TRBJ2-7; cdr3_aa: CASSRRGNSYEQYF; cdr3_nt: TGTGCCAGCAGCCGCAGGGGGAATTCCTACGAGCAGTACTTC
v_call: TRBV6-1; d_call: NA; clone_size: NA; j_call: TRBJ1-3; cdr3_aa: CASIHQGPGNTIYF; cdr3_nt: TGTGCCAGCATTCACCAGGGACCTGGAAACACCATATATTTT
v_call: TRBV19; d_call: NA; clone_size: NA; j_call: TRBJ1-5; cdr3_aa: CASSIRDGNQPQHF; cdr3_nt: TGTGCCAGTAGTATCCGGGACGGGAATCAGCCCCAGCATTTT
v_call: TRBV7-6; d_call: NA; clone_size: NA; j_call: TRBJ2-5; cdr3_aa: CASSLSLALETQYF; cdr3_nt: TGTGCCAGCAGCCTAAGTCTAGCGTTAGAGACCCAGTACTTC
v_call: TRBV4-1; d_call: TRBD2; clone_size: NA; j_call: TRBJ2-3; cdr3_aa: CASSQRGTASGSTDTQYF; cdr3_nt: TGCGCCAGCAGCCAACGGGGGACGGCTAGCGGGAGCACAGATACGCAGTATTTT
v_call: TRBV27; d_call: TRBD2; clone_size: NA; j_call: TRBJ2-7; cdr3_aa: CATMGASGSEQYF; cdr3_nt: TGTGCCACTATGGGGGCTAGCGGGAGTGAGCAGTACTTC
v_call: TRBV7-9; d_call: NA; clone_size: NA; j_call: TRBJ1-2; cdr3_aa: CASSSRRSSPNKNYGYTF; cdr3_nt: TGTGCCAGCAGCTCCCGCAGGTCTTCCCCTAATAAAAACTATGGCTACACCTTC
v_call: TRBV6-1; d_call: NA; clone_size: NA; j_call: TRBJ2-3; cdr3_aa: CASSPAGLITDTQYF; cdr3_nt: TGTGCCAGCAGCCCAGCGGGCCTAATCACAGATACGCAGTATTTT
v_call: TRBV28; d_call: NA; clone_size: NA; j_call: TRBJ1-1; cdr3_aa: CASSFGGNTEAFF; cdr3_nt: TGTGCCAGCAGTTTCGGGGGGAACACTGAAGCTTTCTTT